This entry describes one T cell receptor beta chain. Its antigen is not known. The same CDR3 can be traced to other DNA sequences in this sample. Trimming stripped 5 bases from V and 7 bases from J, with 9 bases between. Germline V gene sequence: CDR1 LNHDA, CDR2 SQIVND (reference sequence). This CDR3 region has 11 residues. The data belong to a study of shared clonotypes between healthy human individuals. Overall study: The donors, a couple of women and three men, were aged 18 to 49. Whole-study findings and limits: Genetic and exposure-history diversity was limited by the few donors.

The repertoire was sequenced with immunoSEQ multiplex PCR; TCRdb's copy has only in-frame clones and lacks some. The repertoire holds under 2,000,000 clones, with just under 95% as singletons. Naive CD8 cells, CD45RO-negative and positively selected for CCR7, excluded terminally differentiated effector memory CD45RA+ cells. The chain employs TRBV19 and TRBJ2-7; the D gene is possibly TRBD2 (5 bases). This receptor was obtained from a man younger than 30 in good health. Sequencing was done on a sample of naive CD8+ T cells sorted from blood. The CDR3 sequence: CASSSTGEQYF. The CDR3 bases are TGTGCCAGTAGTTCAACGGGAGAGCAGTACTTC.